This TCR beta chain was retrieved from a study of CD8+ T cells in alopecia areata. General observations from the study: More clonal than normal scalp was lesional scalp, particularly alopecia totalis/universalis. Possibly because of HLA-related factors, TCR sharing was less clear across patients than in mice. There were also resident alphabeta T cells of normal skin sequenced in scalp samples.

J lost 9 bases, V lost 7 bases, and 31 bases had no gene match. The CDR3 loop spans 20 amino acids. Germline-derived CDR1 and CDR2 are SNHLY and FYNNEI. Specimens obtained from alopecia areata patients comprised lesional scalp punch biopsies and peripheral blood. This clone was counted a single time. No antigen is known for it. RNA was isolated and reverse transcribed to cDNA, the sequencing template. The assay was immunoSEQ multiplex PCR, and TCRdb's table has in-frame clones only and misses some. The table has some 170,000 clones, less than 75% seen once. The source of this sequence is a human donor with alopecia areata. Sequenced material: CD8+ T cells sorted from blood, taken at week 0. The V gene is TRBV2, the J gene TRBJ2-5; 8 bases align to TRBD2. CDR3 in DNA: TGTGCCAGCATTAGACCCCCGTCACTCCCGGGTAGCGGGGTTGGAGCGGCCCAGTACTTC. Protein sequence: CASIRPPSLPGSGVGAAQYF.